This T cell receptor beta chain was observed in a study of blood T cells in healthy people across ages. This clonotype was picked up a small number of times. Germline V gene lookup returns CDR1 SGHRS and CDR2 YFSETQ. The CDR3 contains 15 residues. Trimming left V 0 bases short and J 5 bases short, with 15 bases between. It was with a sample-barcoded 5' primer and a J-beta primer mix that a second PCR of roughly 7 to 12 cycles was run. A single record per CDR3 protein comes from TCRdb applying MiXCR to the 5' RACE reads. The sample holds roughly 930,000 distinct CDR3 sequences; roughly 43% are singletons and the top ten take around 15%.

Sequencing used blood. The chain recombines TRBV5-1 with TRBJ2-7, with D perhaps matching TRBD1 (6 bases). The receptor's source is a man aged 30 to 45 in good health. The CDR3 is CASSLATGMMNEQYF. The CDR3 region has the DNA TGCGCCAGCAGCTTGGCCACAGGGATGATGAACGAGCAGTACTTC.